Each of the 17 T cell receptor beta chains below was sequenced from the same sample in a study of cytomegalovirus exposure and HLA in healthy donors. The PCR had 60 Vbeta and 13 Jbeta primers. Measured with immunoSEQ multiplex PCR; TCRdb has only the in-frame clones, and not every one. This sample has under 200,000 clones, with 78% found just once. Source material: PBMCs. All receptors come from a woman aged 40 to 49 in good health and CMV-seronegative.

Here the CDR3 reads CASSFRQGTTNEKLFF. In DNA form, the CDR3 reads TGTGCCAGCAGCTTTCGACAGGGTACGACTAATGAAAAACTGTTTTTT. The chain recombines TRBV7-2 with TRBJ1-4; 7 positions match TRBD1. The V gene's germline CDR1 is SGHTA and CDR2 FQGNSA. The CDR3 is made up of 16 amino acids. After removal of 3 bases from V and 2 bases from J, the junction contained 6 bases not matched to a gene.

CDR3 coding DNA: TGTGCCAGCAGAGGGGCCTATGGCTACACCTTC. Residues: CASRGAYGYTF. The chain combines TRBV6-5 with TRBJ1-2, with D perhaps matching TRBD1 (5 bases). Germline CDR1 MNHEY, CDR2 SVGAGI. The V end lost 6 bases, the J end lost 4 bases, and 6 bases lay between the germline ends. The CDR3 spans 11 residues.

In nucleotides, the CDR3 is TGCGCCAGCAGCCTACCACAGGGGCAGGGTGAGCAGTTCTTC. It codes for CASSLPQGQGEQFF. The rearrangement joins TRBV5-1 to TRBJ2-1, with 7 bases that match TRBD1. CDR3 size: 14 residues. CDR1 and CDR2 from the germline V gene are SGHRS and YFSETQ. Unmatched junction bases numbered 10, after V lost 4 bases and J lost 9 bases.

Written as DNA, the CDR3 is TGTGCCAGCAGCCAACCGGGACAGGGAATTACTGAAGCTTTCTTT. Translated, it gives CASSQPGQGITEAFF. The chain carries TRBV4-2 and TRBJ1-1; 9 bases agree with TRBD1. Germline lookup yields CDR1 LGHNA and CDR2 YNFKEQ. After removal of 2 bases from V and 5 bases from J, the junction contained 6 bases not matched to a gene. The CDR3 extends over 15 amino acids.

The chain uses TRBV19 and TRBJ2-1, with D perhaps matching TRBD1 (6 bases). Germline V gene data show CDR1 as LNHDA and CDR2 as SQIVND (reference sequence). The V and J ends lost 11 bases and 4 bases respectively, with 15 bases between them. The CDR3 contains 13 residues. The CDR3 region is CAVTGQGYNEQFF. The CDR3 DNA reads TGTGCCGTAACGGGGCAGGGGTACAATGAGCAGTTCTTC.

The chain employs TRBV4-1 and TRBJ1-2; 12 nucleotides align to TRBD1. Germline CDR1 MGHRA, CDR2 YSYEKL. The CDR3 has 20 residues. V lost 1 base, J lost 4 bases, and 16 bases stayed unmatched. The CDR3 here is CASSQGGSTGTGGPIYGYTF. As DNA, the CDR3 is TGCGCCAGCAGCCAAGGGGGGTCCACCGGGACAGGGGGCCCCATCTATGGCTACACCTTC.

The CDR3: CASSEARYGYGYTF. The DNA for the CDR3 is TGCGCCAGCAGTGAGGCCCGGTACGGCTATGGCTACACCTTC. The chain carries TRBV10-2 and TRBJ1-2; D is uncertain. V was clipped by 2 bases and J by 4 bases, with 11 bases between them. The CDR3 is made up of 14 amino acids. CDR1 and CDR2 (germline): WSHSY, SAAADI.

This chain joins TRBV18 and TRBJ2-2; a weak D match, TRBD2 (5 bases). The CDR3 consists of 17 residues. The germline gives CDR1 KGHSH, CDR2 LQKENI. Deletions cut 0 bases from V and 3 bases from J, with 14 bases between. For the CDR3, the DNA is TGTGCCAGCTCACCACCTCGGGGTACCCCCTACACCGGGGAGCTGTTTTTT. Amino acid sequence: CASSPPRGTPYTGELFF.

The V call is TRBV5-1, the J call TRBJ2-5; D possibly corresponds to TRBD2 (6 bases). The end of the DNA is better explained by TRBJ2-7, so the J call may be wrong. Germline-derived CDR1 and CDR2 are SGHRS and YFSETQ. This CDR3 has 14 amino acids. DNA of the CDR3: TGCGCCAGCAGCTTGGCGGGGAGGCCCTACGAGCAGTACTTC. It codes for CASSLAGRPYEQYF.

The CDR3, as DNA: TGTGCCAGCAGCCAAGATCTGGGCGGGGCAGATACGCAGTATTTT. It specifies CASSQDLGGADTQYF. J is TRBJ2-3 and V is TRBV4-2; tentative D call: TRBD2 (6 bases). Germline CDR1 LGHNA, CDR2 YNFKEQ. The V end was cut by 0 bases, the J end by 4 bases, with 11 bases between. The CDR3 covers 15 residues.

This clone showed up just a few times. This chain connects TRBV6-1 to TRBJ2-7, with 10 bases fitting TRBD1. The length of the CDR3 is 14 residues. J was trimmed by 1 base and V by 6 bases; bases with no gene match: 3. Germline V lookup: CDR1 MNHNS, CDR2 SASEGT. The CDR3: CASRWDRGSYEQYF. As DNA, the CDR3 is TGTGCCAGCAGATGGGACAGGGGTTCCTACGAGCAGTACTTC.

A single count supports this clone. Here the CDR3 DNA reads TGTGCCAGCTCATTTAGGACAGGGAACTACAATGAGCAGTTCTTC. Its protein is CASSFRTGNYNEQFF. V gene TRBV18 combines with J gene TRBJ2-1, with 8 bases identical to TRBD1. V lost 5 bases, J lost 3 bases, and 6 bases stayed unmatched. Germline CDR1 and CDR2: KGHSH and LQKENI. This CDR3 has 15 residues.

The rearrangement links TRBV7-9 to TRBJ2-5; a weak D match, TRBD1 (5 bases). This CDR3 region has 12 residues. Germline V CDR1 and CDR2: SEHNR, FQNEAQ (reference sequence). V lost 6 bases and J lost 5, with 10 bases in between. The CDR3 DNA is TGTGCCAGCAGAAGACAGTGGGAGACCCAGTACTTC. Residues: CASRRQWETQYF.

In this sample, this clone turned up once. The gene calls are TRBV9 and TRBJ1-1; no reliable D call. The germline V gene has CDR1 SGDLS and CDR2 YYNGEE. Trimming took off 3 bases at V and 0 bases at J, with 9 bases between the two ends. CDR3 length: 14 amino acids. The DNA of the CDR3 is TGTGCCAGCAGCGGGAGGGCGATGAACACTGAAGCTTTCTTT. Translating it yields CASSGRAMNTEAFF.

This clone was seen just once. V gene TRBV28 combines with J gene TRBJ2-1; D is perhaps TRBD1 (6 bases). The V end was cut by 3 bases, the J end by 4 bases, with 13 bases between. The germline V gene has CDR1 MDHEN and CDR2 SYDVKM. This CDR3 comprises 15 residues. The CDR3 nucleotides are TGTGCCAGCAGTTTTGGACAGACCTTTTACAATGAGCAGTTCTTC. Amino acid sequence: CASSFGQTFYNEQFF.

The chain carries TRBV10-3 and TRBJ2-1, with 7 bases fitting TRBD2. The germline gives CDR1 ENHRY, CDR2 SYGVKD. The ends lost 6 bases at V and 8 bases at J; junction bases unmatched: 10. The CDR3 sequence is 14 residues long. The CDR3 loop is CAISRGLVADEQFF. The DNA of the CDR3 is TGTGCCATCAGCCGAGGACTAGTGGCCGATGAGCAGTTCTTC.

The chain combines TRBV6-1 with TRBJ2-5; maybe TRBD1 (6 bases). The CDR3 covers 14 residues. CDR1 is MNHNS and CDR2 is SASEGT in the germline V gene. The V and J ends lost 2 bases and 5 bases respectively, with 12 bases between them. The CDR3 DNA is TGTGCCAGCAGTGAAAAGGGGACATGGGAGACCCAGTACTTC. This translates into CASSEKGTWETQYF.